These T cell receptor beta chains were read from a single sample in a study of OX40 agonist ivuxolimab in advanced cancers. Some clones are missing from TCRdb's copy, which holds only in-frame ones; the method was immunoSEQ multiplex PCR. The sample lists tens of thousands of clones, around 86% occurring once. This sample comprised CD4+ or CD8+ T cells sorted from blood, obtained in a trial of the OX40 agonist ivuxolimab. Source of these receptors: an adult with an advanced solid tumor such as melanoma, head and neck, liver or kidney cancer. Both conserved end residues are trimmed from each CDR3. The D gene is left open where the match is weak.

D gene: NA; J gene: TRBJ1-3; V gene: TRBV18; CDR3 protein: ASSPTGDTIY
D gene: NA; J gene: TRBJ1-5; V gene: TRBV6-5; CDR3 protein: ASKQSNQPQH
D gene: NA; J gene: TRBJ2-3; V gene: TRBV5-5; CDR3 protein: ASSFYDTQY
D gene: NA; J gene: TRBJ2-6; V gene: TRBV6-1; CDR3 protein: ASSEVSQFAVLT
D gene: NA; J gene: TRBJ1-4; V gene: TRBV19; CDR3 protein: ASTIDIATNEKLF
D gene: TRBD2; J gene: TRBJ2-7; V gene: TRBV5-1; CDR3 protein: ASSLLTSGGYEQY
D gene: NA; J gene: TRBJ2-5; V gene: TRBV30; CDR3 protein: AWSNREIPETQY
D gene: NA; J gene: TRBJ2-7; V gene: TRBV7-2; CDR3 protein: ASSSAYEQY
D gene: TRBD1; J gene: TRBJ1-2; V gene: TRBV6-5; CDR3 protein: ASSYSAGTGAYGYT
D gene: NA; J gene: TRBJ2-3; V gene: TRBV13; CDR3 protein: ASSFVRTDTQY
D gene: NA; J gene: TRBJ1-2; V gene: TRBV28; CDR3 protein: ASSYGARGTGGYT
D gene: NA; J gene: TRBJ2-4; V gene: TRBV14; CDR3 protein: ASSQDIARDIQY
D gene: NA; J gene: TRBJ1-2; V gene: TRBV28; CDR3 protein: ASSGYGYT
D gene: NA; J gene: TRBJ1-3; V gene: TRBV4-3; CDR3 protein: ASSQESRGRAAGNTIY
D gene: TRBD1; J gene: TRBJ2-5; V gene: TRBV5-8; CDR3 protein: ASSSGTGNGETQY
D gene: NA; J gene: TRBJ1-2; V gene: TRBV14; CDR3 protein: ASSQSPWGLYWA
D gene: NA; J gene: TRBJ1-2; V gene: TRBV6-6; CDR3 protein: ASSPSGGPGGYT
D gene: TRBD2; J gene: TRBJ2-2; V gene: TRBV6-1; CDR3 protein: ASSEVLGGANTGELF
D gene: NA; J gene: TRBJ2-1; V gene: TRBV5-5; CDR3 protein: ASSRGGHNEQF
D gene: NA; J gene: TRBJ2-5; V gene: TRBV7-2; CDR3 protein: ASSFMGAGRGLEETQY
D gene: TRBD2; J gene: TRBJ2-1; V gene: TRBV19; CDR3 protein: ASSPSGGNYNEQF
D gene: NA; J gene: TRBJ2-7; V gene: TRBV18; CDR3 protein: ASSLRTRDVFYEQY
D gene: NA; J gene: TRBJ2-7; V gene: TRBV7-2; CDR3 protein: ASSLAWGTSYEQY
D gene: TRBD1; J gene: TRBJ1-4; V gene: TRBV11-2; CDR3 protein: ASSPWTGREEKLF
D gene: NA; J gene: TRBJ2-3; V gene: TRBV21-1; CDR3 protein: ASSKFRTGTGDIEDTQY
D gene: NA; J gene: TRBJ2-1; V gene: TRBV5-4; CDR3 protein: ASSWGSSDNEQF
D gene: TRBD1; J gene: TRBJ2-3; V gene: TRBV10-3; CDR3 protein: AIGQGDRDTDTQY
D gene: NA; J gene: TRBJ2-1; V gene: TRBV18; CDR3 protein: ASSPVAPSSYNEQF
D gene: NA; J gene: TRBJ2-7; V gene: TRBV19; CDR3 protein: ASSILPMARGEQY
D gene: NA; J gene: TRBJ2-5; V gene: TRBV7-3; CDR3 protein: ASSLGPNPQETQY
D gene: NA; J gene: TRBJ2-6; V gene: TRBV28; CDR3 protein: ASIRQGFSGANVLT
D gene: TRBD2; J gene: TRBJ2-3; V gene: TRBV9; CDR3 protein: ASDFSGGAADTQY
D gene: NA; J gene: TRBJ1-2; V gene: TRBV6-5; CDR3 protein: ASSYSSQLYGYT
D gene: TRBD1; J gene: TRBJ1-2; V gene: TRBV5-6; CDR3 protein: ASSLGQGAGYGYT
D gene: NA; J gene: TRBJ2-1; V gene: TRBV5-6; CDR3 protein: ASSFNRYNEQF
D gene: NA; J gene: TRBJ1-5; V gene: TRBV21-1; CDR3 protein: ASSKRGTLQPQH
D gene: NA; J gene: TRBJ2-2; V gene: TRBV5-4; CDR3 protein: ASSYPRGTDTGELF
D gene: TRBD1; J gene: TRBJ1-3; V gene: TRBV9; CDR3 protein: ASSPPGQINTIY
D gene: NA; J gene: TRBJ2-3; V gene: TRBV15; CDR3 protein: ATRGISTDTQY
D gene: NA; J gene: TRBJ2-7; V gene: TRBV7-3; CDR3 protein: ASSRDQGSGEQY
D gene: NA; J gene: TRBJ2-3; V gene: TRBV10-3; CDR3 protein: AISESWATDTQY
D gene: TRBD2; J gene: TRBJ2-5; V gene: TRBV4-2; CDR3 protein: ASSQFSGGQEETQY
D gene: NA; J gene: TRBJ1-1; V gene: TRBV6-5; CDR3 protein: ASSRTGANTEAF
D gene: NA; J gene: TRBJ2-2; V gene: TRBV9; CDR3 protein: ASSVGGALMNTGELF
D gene: NA; J gene: TRBJ1-4; V gene: TRBV27; CDR3 protein: ASSWGSRPEKLF
D gene: TRBD1; J gene: TRBJ2-3; V gene: TRBV6-6; CDR3 protein: ASSDGQGTDTQY